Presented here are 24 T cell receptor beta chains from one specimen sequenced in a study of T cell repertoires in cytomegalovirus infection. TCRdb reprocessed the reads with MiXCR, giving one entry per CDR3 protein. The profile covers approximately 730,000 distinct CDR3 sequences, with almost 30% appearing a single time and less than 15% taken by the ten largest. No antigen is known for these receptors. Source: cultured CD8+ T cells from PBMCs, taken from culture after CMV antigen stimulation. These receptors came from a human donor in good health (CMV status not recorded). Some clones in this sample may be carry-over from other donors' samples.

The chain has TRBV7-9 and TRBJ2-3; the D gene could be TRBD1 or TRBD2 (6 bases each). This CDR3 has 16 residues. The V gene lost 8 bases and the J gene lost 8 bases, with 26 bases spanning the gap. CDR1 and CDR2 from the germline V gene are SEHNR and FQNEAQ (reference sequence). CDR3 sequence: CASDPGDLQPLGTQYF. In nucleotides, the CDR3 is TGTGCCAGCGACCCAGGGGACTTACAGCCCTTGGGTACGCAGTATTTT. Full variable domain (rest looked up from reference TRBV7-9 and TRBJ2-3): DTGVSQNPRHKITKRGQNVTFRCDPISEHNRLYWYRQTLGQGPEFLTYFQNEAQLEKSRLLSDRFSAERPKGSFSTLEIQRTEQGDSAMYLCASDPGDLQPLGTQYFGPGTRLTVL.

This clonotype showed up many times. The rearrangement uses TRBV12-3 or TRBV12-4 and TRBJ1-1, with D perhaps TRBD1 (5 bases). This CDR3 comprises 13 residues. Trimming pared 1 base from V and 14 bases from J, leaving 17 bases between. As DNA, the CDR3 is TGTGCCAGCAGTTTAGACAGGCAACGAAGTTTCTTCTTT. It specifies CASSLDRQRSFFF.

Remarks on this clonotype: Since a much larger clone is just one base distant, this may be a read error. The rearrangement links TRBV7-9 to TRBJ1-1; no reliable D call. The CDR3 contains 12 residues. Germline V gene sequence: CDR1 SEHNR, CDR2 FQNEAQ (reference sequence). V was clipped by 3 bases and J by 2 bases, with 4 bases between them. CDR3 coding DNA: TGTGCCAGCAGCTTTATAAACACTGAAGCTTTCTTT. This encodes CASSFINTEAFF.

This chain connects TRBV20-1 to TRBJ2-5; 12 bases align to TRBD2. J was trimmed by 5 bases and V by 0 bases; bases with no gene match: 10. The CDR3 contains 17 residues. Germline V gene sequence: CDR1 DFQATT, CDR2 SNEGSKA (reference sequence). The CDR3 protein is CSARDVLAGGDGETQYF. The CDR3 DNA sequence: TGCAGTGCTAGAGATGTCCTAGCGGGGGGGGACGGGGAGACCCAGTACTTC.

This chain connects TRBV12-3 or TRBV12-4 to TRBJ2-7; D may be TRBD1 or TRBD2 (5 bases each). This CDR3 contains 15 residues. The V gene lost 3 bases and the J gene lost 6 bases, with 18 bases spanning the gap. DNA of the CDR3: TGTGCCAGCAGTTTTAATCGGGGACCTATGCCCGAGCAGTACGTC. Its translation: CASSFNRGPMPEQYV.

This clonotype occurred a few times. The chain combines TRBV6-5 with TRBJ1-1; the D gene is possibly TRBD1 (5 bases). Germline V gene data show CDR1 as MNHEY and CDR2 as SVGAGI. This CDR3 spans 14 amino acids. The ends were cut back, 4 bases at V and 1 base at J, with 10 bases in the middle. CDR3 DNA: TGTGCCAGCAGTTCGACAGCCGCGAACACTGAAGCTTTCTTT. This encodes CASSSTAANTEAFF.

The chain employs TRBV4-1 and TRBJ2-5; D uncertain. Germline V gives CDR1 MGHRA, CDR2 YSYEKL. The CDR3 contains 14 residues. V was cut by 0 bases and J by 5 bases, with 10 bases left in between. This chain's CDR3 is CASSQDTLLETQYF. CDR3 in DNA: TGCGCCAGCAGCCAAGATACCCTTCTTGAGACCCAGTACTTC.

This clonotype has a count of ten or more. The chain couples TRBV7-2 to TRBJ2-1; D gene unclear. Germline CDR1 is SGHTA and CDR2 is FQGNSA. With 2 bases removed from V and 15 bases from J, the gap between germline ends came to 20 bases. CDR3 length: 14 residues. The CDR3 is CASSLINRPNQLFF. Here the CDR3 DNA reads TGTGCCAGCAGCTTAATAAATAGACCAAATCAACTGTTCTTC.

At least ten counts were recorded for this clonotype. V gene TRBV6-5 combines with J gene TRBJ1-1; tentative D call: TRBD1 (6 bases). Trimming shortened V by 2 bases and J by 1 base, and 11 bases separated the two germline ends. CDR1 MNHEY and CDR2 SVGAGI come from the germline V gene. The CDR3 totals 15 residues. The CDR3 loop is CASSYGGPANTEAFF. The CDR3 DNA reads TGTGCCAGCAGTTACGGGGGGCCGGCGAACACTGAAGCTTTCTTT.

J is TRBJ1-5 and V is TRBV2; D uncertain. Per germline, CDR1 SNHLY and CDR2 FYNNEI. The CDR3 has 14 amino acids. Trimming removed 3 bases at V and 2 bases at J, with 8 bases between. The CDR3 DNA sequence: TGTGCCAGCAGTGAGGGGTCAGGCAATCAGCCCCAGCATTTT. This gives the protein CASSEGSGNQPQHF.

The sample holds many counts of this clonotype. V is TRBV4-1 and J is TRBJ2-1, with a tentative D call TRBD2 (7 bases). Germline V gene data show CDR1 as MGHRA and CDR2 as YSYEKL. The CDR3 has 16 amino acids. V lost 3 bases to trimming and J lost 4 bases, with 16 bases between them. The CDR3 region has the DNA TGCGCCAGCAGCCACACTTGGGGGGGGCGGTACAATGAGCAGTTCTTC. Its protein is CASSHTWGGRYNEQFF.

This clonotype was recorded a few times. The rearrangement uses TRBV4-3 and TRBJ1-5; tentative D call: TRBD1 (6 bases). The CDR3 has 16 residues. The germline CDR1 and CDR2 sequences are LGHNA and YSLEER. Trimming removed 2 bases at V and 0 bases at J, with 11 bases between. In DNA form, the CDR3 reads TGCGCCAGCAGCCAACAACAGGGAAATAGCAATCAGCCCCAGCATTTT. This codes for CASSQQQGNSNQPQHF.

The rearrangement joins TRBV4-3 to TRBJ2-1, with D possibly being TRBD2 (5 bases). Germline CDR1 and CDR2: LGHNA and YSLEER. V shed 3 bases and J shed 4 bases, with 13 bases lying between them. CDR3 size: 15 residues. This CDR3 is CASSHSEGFYNEQFF. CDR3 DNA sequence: TGCGCCAGCAGCCATAGCGAGGGATTTTACAATGAGCAGTTCTTC.

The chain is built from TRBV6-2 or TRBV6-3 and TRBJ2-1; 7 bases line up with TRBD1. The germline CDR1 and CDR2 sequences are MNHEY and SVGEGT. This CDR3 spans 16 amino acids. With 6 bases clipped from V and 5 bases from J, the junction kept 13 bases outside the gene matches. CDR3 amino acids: CASSLPRDSLNNEQFF. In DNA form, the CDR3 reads TGTGCCAGCAGCCTCCCCCGGGACAGTTTAAACAATGAGCAGTTCTTC.

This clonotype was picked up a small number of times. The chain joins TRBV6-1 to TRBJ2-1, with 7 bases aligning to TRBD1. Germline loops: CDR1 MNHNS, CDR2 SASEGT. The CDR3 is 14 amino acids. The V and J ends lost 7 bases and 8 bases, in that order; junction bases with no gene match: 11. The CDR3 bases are TGTGCCAGCAAGAGACAGGGAAGAATTGATGAGCAGTTCTTC. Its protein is CASKRQGRIDEQFF.

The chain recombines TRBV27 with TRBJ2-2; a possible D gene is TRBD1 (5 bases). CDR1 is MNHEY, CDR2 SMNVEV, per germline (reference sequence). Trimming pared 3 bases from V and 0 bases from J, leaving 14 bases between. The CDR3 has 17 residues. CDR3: CASSFYLQGANTGELFF. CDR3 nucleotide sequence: TGTGCCAGCAGTTTCTACTTGCAGGGCGCGAACACCGGGGAGCTGTTTTTT.

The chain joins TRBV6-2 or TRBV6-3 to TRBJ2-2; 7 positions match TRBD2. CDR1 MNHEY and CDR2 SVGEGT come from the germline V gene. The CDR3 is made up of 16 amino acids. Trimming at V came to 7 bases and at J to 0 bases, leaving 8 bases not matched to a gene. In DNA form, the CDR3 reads TGTGCCAGCACTTCCCCGACTAGCTCGAACACCGGGGAGCTGTTTTTT. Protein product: CASTSPTSSNTGELFF.

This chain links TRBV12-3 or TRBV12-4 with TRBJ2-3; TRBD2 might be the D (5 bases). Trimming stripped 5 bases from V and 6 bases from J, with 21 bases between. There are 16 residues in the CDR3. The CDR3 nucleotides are TGTGCCAGCAGTAATCGGGCTCGGGGATTTAGGGATACGCAGTATTTT. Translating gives CASSNRARGFRDTQYF.

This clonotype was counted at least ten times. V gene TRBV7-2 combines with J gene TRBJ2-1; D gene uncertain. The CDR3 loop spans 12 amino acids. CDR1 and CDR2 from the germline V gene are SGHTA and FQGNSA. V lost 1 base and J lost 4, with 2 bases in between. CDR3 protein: CASSLGYNEQFF. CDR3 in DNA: TGTGCCAGCAGCTTAGGGTACAATGAGCAGTTCTTC.

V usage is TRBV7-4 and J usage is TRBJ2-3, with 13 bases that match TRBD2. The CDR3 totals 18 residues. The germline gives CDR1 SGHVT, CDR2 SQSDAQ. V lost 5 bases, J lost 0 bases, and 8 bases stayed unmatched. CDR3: CASSVPGLAGSSTDTQYF. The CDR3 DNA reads TGTGCCAGCAGCGTCCCGGGACTAGCGGGGAGTAGCACAGATACGCAGTATTTT.

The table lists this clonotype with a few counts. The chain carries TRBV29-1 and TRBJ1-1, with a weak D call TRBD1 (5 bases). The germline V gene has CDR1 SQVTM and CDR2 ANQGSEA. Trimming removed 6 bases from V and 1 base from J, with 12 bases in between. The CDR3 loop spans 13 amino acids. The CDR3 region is CSVRITGNTEAFF. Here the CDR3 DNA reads TGCAGCGTACGCATAACAGGGAACACTGAAGCTTTCTTT.

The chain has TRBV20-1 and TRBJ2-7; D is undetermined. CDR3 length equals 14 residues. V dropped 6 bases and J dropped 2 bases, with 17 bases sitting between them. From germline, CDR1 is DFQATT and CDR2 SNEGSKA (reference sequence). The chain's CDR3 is CSAPSDLNAYEQYF. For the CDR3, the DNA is TGCAGTGCCCCGTCTGACTTGAATGCCTACGAGCAGTACTTC.

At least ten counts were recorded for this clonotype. The DNA for the CDR3 is TGTGCCAGCAGCTCGGGACAGGGTAGCACAGATACGCAGTATTTT. It translates to CASSSGQGSTDTQYF. The V and J genes are TRBV7-9 and TRBJ2-3; 9 positions match TRBD1. V lost 4 bases, J lost 0 bases, and 2 bases stayed unmatched. The CDR3 extends over 15 amino acids. Germline lookup yields CDR1 SEHNR and CDR2 FQNEAQ (reference sequence).

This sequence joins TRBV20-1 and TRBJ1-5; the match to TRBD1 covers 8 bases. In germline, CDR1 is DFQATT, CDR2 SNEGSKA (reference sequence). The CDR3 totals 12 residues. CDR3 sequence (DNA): TGCAGAGGACAGGGCGAGGATCAGCCCCAGCATTTT. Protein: CRGQGEDQPQHF.